A selection of T cell receptor beta chains follows, all from one sample in a study of shared clonotypes between healthy human individuals. Only in-frame clones appear in the TCRdb table, and some are missing; sequencing was by immunoSEQ multiplex PCR. The sample shows 2 million to 2.5 million clones, around 95% of them seen only once. Sequencing used naive CD4+ T cells sorted from blood. The receptor set was obtained from a man in his late teens or twenties in good health. Both conserved end residues are part of each CDR3. A D gene is named only where the DNA matches it firmly. Clone size is shown for a subset of rows, as once, few, many or a class of expanded clone.

size: -; D: TRBD1; J: TRBJ1-6; V: TRBV12-5; CDR3: CASGLVLGQVGNSPLHF; DNA: TGTGCTAGTGGTTTGGTACTGGGACAGGTGGGGAATTCACCCCTCCACTTT
size: -; D: -; J: TRBJ1-1; V: TRBV7-9; CDR3: CASSLVGRESFF; DNA: TGTGCCAGCAGCTTAGTCGGCAGGGAATCTTTCTTT
size: -; D: -; J: TRBJ2-1; V: TRBV29-1; CDR3: CSVDGPGRNEQFF; DNA: TGCAGCGTTGACGGCCCCGGTCGCAATGAGCAGTTCTTC
size: once; D: TRBD2; J: TRBJ2-1; V: TRBV4-3; CDR3: CASSQVSLAANNEQFF; DNA: TGCGCCAGCAGCCAAGTCTCCCTAGCGGCAAACAATGAGCAGTTCTTC
size: -; D: -; J: TRBJ2-5; V: TRBV28; CDR3: CASTPGGREETQYF; DNA: TGTGCCAGCACCCCGGGGGGCAGGGAAGAGACCCAGTACTTC
size: -; D: TRBD2; J: TRBJ2-1; V: TRBV7-9; CDR3: CASNEMTSGSYNEQFF; DNA: TGTGCCAGCAACGAAATGACTAGCGGGAGCTACAATGAGCAGTTCTTC
size: -; D: -; J: TRBJ2-7; V: TRBV10-3; CDR3: CAISPREPNHEQHF; DNA: TGTGCCATCAGCCCCCGGGAACCCAACCACGAGCAGCACTTC
size: -; D: TRBD2; J: TRBJ2-3; V: TRBV7-9; CDR3: CASSLGTSGRTDTQYF; DNA: TGTGCCAGCAGCTTAGGGACTAGCGGGAGAACAGATACGCAGTATTTT
size: -; D: -; J: TRBJ1-1; V: TRBV2; CDR3: CATALQGVNTEAFF; DNA: TGTGCCACCGCACTACAGGGAGTGAACACTGAAGCTTTCTTT
size: -; D: -; J: TRBJ2-5; V: TRBV28; CDR3: CASSYQGLRETQYF; DNA: TGTGCCAGCAGTTACCAGGGTCTACGAGAGACCCAGTACTTC
size: -; D: TRBD2; J: TRBJ2-2; V: TRBV7-2; CDR3: CASSSRGLAGNTGELFF; DNA: TGTGCCAGCAGCTCCCGGGGACTAGCGGGGAACACCGGGGAGCTGTTTTTT
size: -; D: TRBD1; J: TRBJ2-7; V: TRBV7-2; CDR3: CASSPGTVSTYEQYF; DNA: TGTGCCAGCAGCCCTGGGACAGTTTCAACCTACGAGCAGTACTTC
size: -; D: -; J: TRBJ1-1; V: TRBV6-5; CDR3: CASSRGPLNTEAFF; DNA: TGTGCCAGCAGCCGGGGACCCTTGAACACTGAAGCTTTCTTT
size: once; D: TRBD1; J: TRBJ2-6; V: TRBV2; CDR3: CASTQGVAGANVLTF; DNA: TGTGCCAGCACCCAGGGGGTAGCTGGGGCCAACGTCCTGACTTTC
size: -; D: -; J: TRBJ2-7; V: TRBV20-1; CDR3: CSASGRVEQYF; DNA: TGCAGTGCTAGTGGCAGGGTCGAGCAGTACTTC
size: -; D: TRBD1; J: TRBJ2-7; V: TRBV7-2; CDR3: CASSPGQGRSYEQYF; DNA: TGTGCCAGCAGCCCAGGACAGGGAAGGTCCTACGAGCAGTACTTC
size: -; D: -; J: TRBJ1-4; V: TRBV2; CDR3: CASSSKVISEKLFF; DNA: TGTGCCAGCAGTTCGAAAGTCATTAGTGAAAAACTGTTTTTT
size: once; D: -; J: TRBJ2-5; V: TRBV10-1; CDR3: CASSDNQETQYF; DNA: TGCGCCAGCAGTGATAACCAAGAGACCCAGTACTTC
size: -; D: -; J: TRBJ2-7; V: TRBV28; CDR3: CASSLSDMIYEQYF; DNA: TGTGCCAGCAGTTTATCGGACATGATCTACGAGCAGTACTTC
size: -; D: TRBD1; J: TRBJ2-3; V: TRBV2; CDR3: CASTEDRGRTDTQYF; DNA: TGTGCCAGCACCGAGGACAGGGGGCGCACAGATACGCAGTATTTT
size: -; D: -; J: TRBJ1-5; V: TRBV19; CDR3: CASRKENQPQHF; DNA: TGTGCCAGTAGGAAAGAGAATCAGCCCCAGCATTTT
size: -; D: -; J: TRBJ2-7; V: TRBV18; CDR3: CASSPLLGDEQYF; DNA: TGTGCCAGCTCACCCCTGTTGGGTGACGAGCAGTACTTC
size: -; D: -; J: TRBJ2-7; V: TRBV6-1; CDR3: CASSVLEGSSYEQYF; DNA: TGTGCCAGCAGTGTTCTGGAAGGGAGCTCCTACGAGCAGTACTTC
size: -; D: -; J: TRBJ2-7; V: TRBV4-1; CDR3: CASSQARFYEQYF; DNA: TGCGCCAGCAGCCAAGCCAGGTTCTACGAGCAGTACTTC
size: -; D: -; J: TRBJ1-1; V: TRBV10-3; CDR3: CAISESRRVNTEAFF; DNA: TGTGCCATCAGTGAGTCGAGACGTGTGAACACTGAAGCTTTCTTT
size: once; D: -; J: TRBJ1-6; V: TRBV28; CDR3: CASSIGPTNSPLHF; DNA: TGTGCCAGCAGTATCGGTCCGACTAATTCACCCCTCCACTTT
size: -; D: -; J: TRBJ2-1; V: TRBV7-2; CDR3: CASSSHRPGMGEQFF; DNA: TGTGCCAGCAGCTCCCATAGGCCCGGAATGGGTGAGCAGTTCTTC
size: -; D: TRBD2; J: TRBJ2-3; V: TRBV5-1; CDR3: CASSLLTGGSGSGNTQYF; DNA: TGCGCCAGCAGCTTGTTGACGGGAGGAAGCGGGAGTGGGAATACGCAGTATTTT
size: -; D: TRBD1; J: TRBJ2-1; V: TRBV5-1; CDR3: CASSYFRGRADRSYNEQFF; DNA: TGCGCCAGCAGCTATTTCCGCGGCCGCGCGGACAGGTCCTACAATGAGCAGTTCTTC
size: -; D: TRBD1; J: TRBJ2-1; V: TRBV19; CDR3: CASRGQPNNEQFF; DNA: TGTGCCAGTAGGGGACAGCCGAACAATGAGCAGTTCTTC
size: -; D: -; J: TRBJ1-1; V: TRBV5-6; CDR3: CASSSVVYTEAFF; DNA: TGTGCCAGCAGTTCCGTGGTCTACACTGAAGCTTTCTTT
size: -; D: -; J: TRBJ1-5; V: TRBV6-5; CDR3: CASSYGANNQPQHF; DNA: TGTGCCAGCAGTTACGGGGCCAACAATCAGCCCCAGCATTTT